This T cell receptor (beta chain) was found in a study of cytomegalovirus exposure and HLA in healthy donors. Germline CDR1 is SEHNR and CDR2 is FQNEAQ (reference sequence). The V gene lost 5 bases and the J gene lost 8 bases, with 18 bases spanning the gap. There are 14 residues in the CDR3. Notes on the study in general: The majority of CMV-associated TCR beta chains were reported as apparently HLA-restricted in a later analysis. In a later analysis, TCR association rates varied by HLA locus: DRB1 most, HLA-C fewest.

The PCR used 60 Vbeta and 13 Jbeta primers. TCRdb's copy holds only in-frame clones and misses some; the assay was immunoSEQ multiplex PCR. Among some 120,000 clones, around 72% were seen once, and the ten largest hold about 9.1%. Details on this clone: Its cognate antigen is unknown.

Sequences were obtained from PBMCs. The chain joins TRBV7-9 to TRBJ1-2; D possibly corresponds to TRBD1 (6 bases). This sequence originates from a woman between 45 and 65 years old in good health and CMV-seropositive. In DNA form, the CDR3 reads TGTGCCAGCAGCCCTATTAGACAGGTGGGGGGCTACACCTTC. It is translated as CASSPIRQVGGYTF. The full variable domain, rest sourced from reference TRBV7-9 and TRBJ1-2, is DTGVSQNPRHKITKRGQNVTFRCDPISEHNRLYWYRQTLGQGPEFLTYFQNEAQLEKSRLLSDRFSAERPKGSFSTLEIQRTEQGDSAMYLCASSPIRQVGGYTFGSGTRLTVV.